This entry lists 25 T cell receptor beta chains sequenced from one sample in a study of early T cells in non-severe SARS-CoV-2 infection. One entry per CDR3 protein results from TCRdb running MiXCR on the 5' RACE reads. In the table there are tens of thousands of distinct CDR3 sequences, approximately 8% of which are singletons. The sample consisted of whole blood, taken at baseline. The receptor source for this set is an adult who was a healthcare worker with PCR-confirmed SARS-CoV-2 infection or an uninfected control (not recorded which).

This clonotype was counted a few times. V and J are TRBV6-6 and TRBJ2-1; D gene uncertain. Germline CDR1 reads MNHNY; CDR2 reads SVGAGI (reference sequence). The length of the CDR3 is 15 residues. V was cut by 5 bases and J by 5 bases, with 16 bases left in between. Here the CDR3 reads CASSPTERRDNEQFF. CDR3 DNA: TGTGCCAGCAGTCCCACGGAAAGACGGGACAATGAGCAGTTCTTC.

This rearrangement joins TRBV19 to TRBJ2-1; 11 nucleotides agree with TRBD2. CDR1 and CDR2 from the germline V gene are LNHDA and SQIVND (reference sequence). This CDR3 has 17 amino acids. Losses at the gene ends were 0 bases for V and 3 bases for J; bases not matched to a gene: 4. The CDR3 here is CASSIDSGGGNYNEQFF. In nucleotides, the CDR3 is TGTGCCAGTAGTATAGATAGCGGGGGGGGCAACTACAATGAGCAGTTCTTC.

This clonotype was seen more than once but under ten times. Its ends do not fully match the called genes, so a read error is possible. J is TRBJ1-6 and V is TRBV7-2; 12 bases are shared with TRBD1. Germline-derived CDR1 and CDR2 are SGHTA and FQGNSA. CDR3 size: 13 residues. CDR3 residues: CASSSLGTGGPLF. DNA for the CDR3: TGTGCCAGCAGCTCTCTGGGGACAGGGGGCCCCCTTTTT.

This clonotype has just a few counts. The chain has TRBV4-2 and TRBJ2-7; the D gene is possibly TRBD1 (5 bases). From germline, CDR1 is LGHNA and CDR2 YNFKEQ. V was shortened by 4 bases and J by 3 bases, with 13 bases between the two germline ends. CDR3 length: 14 residues. The CDR3 nucleotides read TGTGCCAGCAGCCGGGGCCAGGGTAGCTACGAGCAGTACTTC. This translates into CASSRGQGSYEQYF.

In this sample, this clonotype turned up many times. Here the CDR3 reads CASKGLGSYNEQFF. CDR3 nucleotide sequence: TGTGCCAGCAAGGGTCTGGGCTCCTACAATGAGCAGTTCTTC. The rearrangement links TRBV28 to TRBJ2-1, with no clear D. Germline V gene data show CDR1 as MDHEN and CDR2 as SYDVKM. The V end was cut by 7 bases, the J end by 0 bases, with 10 bases between. The CDR3 is made up of 14 amino acids. The variable domain in full, with the rest retrieved from reference TRBV28 and TRBJ2-1, is DVKVTQSSRYLVKRTGEKVFLECVQDMDHENMFWYRQDPGLGLRLIYFSYDVKMKEKGDIPEGYSVSREKKERFSLILESASTNQTSMYLCASKGLGSYNEQFFGPGTRLTVL.

In this sample, this clonotype turned up many times. The rearrangement joins TRBV3-1 to TRBJ2-4, with 8 bases fitting TRBD1. V shed 2 bases and J 6 bases; nucleotides not matched to a gene: 3. The CDR3 loop spans 14 amino acids. Germline CDR1 is LGHDT and CDR2 is YNNKEL (reference sequence). CDR3 coding DNA: TGTGCCAGCAGCCAACAGGACAGGGCAAACATTCAGTACTTC. Protein product: CASSQQDRANIQYF.

V gene TRBV6-6 combines with J gene TRBJ2-3; D may be TRBD1 (6 bases). V lost 5 bases to trimming and J lost 6 bases, with 18 bases between them. Germline CDR1 is MNHNY and CDR2 is SVGAGI (reference sequence). The CDR3 is made up of 15 amino acids. The CDR3, as DNA: TGTGCCAGCAGTCAGCCCCAGGGGTTCGCGGATACGCAGTATTTT. It specifies CASSQPQGFADTQYF.

This clonotype has more than one count but fewer than ten. The rearrangement joins TRBV6-1 to TRBJ2-1; D ambiguous. CDR1 MNHNS and CDR2 SASEGT come from the germline V gene. CDR3 size: 13 residues. V gave up 0 bases and J gave up 6 bases, with 6 bases separating them. In DNA, the CDR3 is TGTGCCAGCAGTGAAGCGCACCTCAATGAGCAGTTCTTC. Its translation: CASSEAHLNEQFF.

Only a few counts were recorded for this clonotype. This chain uses TRBV12-3 or TRBV12-4 with TRBJ2-2; unclear D gene. The CDR3 is 15 amino acids. Trimming took off 2 bases at V and 3 bases at J, with 10 bases between the two ends. CDR3 amino acids: CASSLSRSYTGELFF. The CDR3 DNA reads as TGTGCCAGCAGTTTAAGCCGGAGTTACACCGGGGAGCTGTTTTTT.

This clonotype was observed many times. This sequence joins TRBV2 and TRBJ2-3, with 7 bases identical to TRBD1. Trimming took 6 bases from V and 2 from J; bases not matched to a gene: 5. The CDR3 contains 14 residues. Germline values: CDR1 SNHLY, CDR2 FYNNEI. The CDR3 spells CASREQGFTDTQYF. The CDR3 region has the DNA TGTGCCAGCAGGGAACAGGGGTTCACAGATACGCAGTATTTT.

This rearrangement joins TRBV20-1 to TRBJ1-4; possibly TRBD1 for D (6 bases). The CDR3 has 13 amino acids. The V and J ends lost 3 bases and 7 bases respectively, with 12 bases between them. Germline lookup yields CDR1 DFQATT and CDR2 SNEGSKA (reference sequence). CDR3 in DNA: TGCAGTGCTAGCGACAGGAGCCGTGAAAAACTGTTTTTT. This encodes CSASDRSREKLFF.

This clonotype was detected a few times. The V call is TRBV6-5, the J call TRBJ1-6, with 12 positions matching TRBD1. The V gene end was trimmed by 6 bases and the J gene end by 10 bases; junction bases not matched to a gene: 7. Germline V lookup: CDR1 MNHEY, CDR2 SVGAGI. This CDR3 contains 15 residues. CDR3 in DNA: TGTGCCAGCAGGCAAGGGACAGGGGGCAGGTCACCCCTCCACTTT. Protein product: CASRQGTGGRSPLHF.

This clonotype was counted a few times. The DNA for the CDR3 is TGTGCCATCAGTCCTCGGGGGGCGGAAAAGACCCAGTACTTC. This gives the protein CAISPRGAEKTQYF. The chain combines TRBV10-3 with TRBJ2-5, with D maybe TRBD2 (7 bases). Deletions cut 5 bases from V and 6 bases from J, with 16 bases between. Germline V gives CDR1 ENHRY, CDR2 SYGVKD. The CDR3 is 14 residues long.

The sample holds a few counts of this clonotype. The J gene is TRBJ1-1, the V gene TRBV18, with D perhaps matching TRBD1 (6 bases). The CDR3 is made up of 15 amino acids. CDR1 and CDR2 from the germline V gene are KGHSH and LQKENI. The germline V and J ends were trimmed by 1 base and 0 bases, with 9 bases remaining between them. CDR3 nucleotides: TGTGCCAGCTCACCACAGGCAGGGGTGAACACTGAAGCTTTCTTT. Translated: CASSPQAGVNTEAFF.

This clonotype was counted at least ten times. The chain carries TRBV28 and TRBJ2-7; D remains ambiguous. The CDR3 totals 13 residues. V was cut by 3 bases and J by 2 bases, with 8 bases left in between. Germline V gene lookup returns CDR1 MDHEN and CDR2 SYDVKM. The CDR3 nucleotides read TGTGCCAGCAGTTTTCGGAATACCTACGAGCAGTACTTC. This encodes CASSFRNTYEQYF.

This clonotype is medium-sized in the sample. This chain connects TRBV28 to TRBJ1-5, with no clear D. The CDR3 is 15 amino acids. V dropped 3 bases and J dropped 1 base, with 10 bases sitting between them. Germline assignment: CDR1 MDHEN and CDR2 SYDVKM. CDR3 DNA: TGTGCCAGCAGTTTTTGGGGTGGGAGCAATCAGCCCCAGCATTTT. It is translated as CASSFWGGSNQPQHF.

This clonotype has at least ten counts. The V call is TRBV6-6, the J call TRBJ2-1, with 10 positions matching TRBD1. Unmatched junction bases numbered 6, after V lost 4 bases and J lost 6 bases. The CDR3 totals 15 residues. Germline loops: CDR1 MNHNY, CDR2 SVGAGI (reference sequence). This CDR3 is CASSLRQGARNEQFF. The CDR3 DNA reads as TGTGCCAGCAGTTTGAGACAGGGGGCCCGCAATGAGCAGTTCTTC.

This clonotype was seen only a few times. This sequence joins TRBV10-3 and TRBJ2-5; D is perhaps TRBD1 (5 bases). From germline, CDR1 is ENHRY and CDR2 SYGVKD. Deletions cut 10 bases from V and 2 bases from J, with 11 bases between. This CDR3 contains 12 residues. The CDR3: CATRATQETQYF. The CDR3 bases are TGTGCCACCAGGGCTACTCAAGAGACCCAGTACTTC.

The chain is built from TRBV7-6 and TRBJ2-3; D possibly matches TRBD1 or TRBD2 (5 bases each). V was shortened by 2 bases and J by 4 bases, with 13 bases between the two germline ends. This CDR3 comprises 15 residues. Germline-derived CDR1 and CDR2 are SGHVS and FNYEAQ. CDR3 in DNA: TGTGCCAGCAGCTTATACACCGGGGCCGCAGATACGCAGTATTTT. Translating it yields CASSLYTGAADTQYF.

The rearrangement links TRBV11-2 to TRBJ2-7; a possible D gene is TRBD1 (8 bases). CDR3 length: 14 residues. Trimming stripped 6 bases from V and 4 bases from J, with 16 bases between. Germline lookup yields CDR1 SGHAT and CDR2 FQNNGV. The CDR3 is CASSSDREGYEQYF. CDR3 DNA: TGTGCCAGCAGTTCGGACAGGGAGGGGTACGAGCAGTACTTC. Combining the CDR3 with reference TRBV11-2 and TRBJ2-7 gives the whole variable domain EAGVAQSPRYKIIEKRQSVAFWCNPISGHATLYWYQQILGQGPKLLIQFQNNGVVDDSQLPKDRFSAERLKGVDSTLKIQPAKLEDSAVYLCASSSDREGYEQYFGPGTRLTVT.

This chain uses TRBV19 with TRBJ2-1; weak D call: TRBD1 (5 bases). V was cut by 3 bases and J by 5 bases, with 8 bases left in between. The CDR3 consists of 13 residues. Germline CDR1 is LNHDA and CDR2 is SQIVND (reference sequence). The DNA of the CDR3 is TGTGCCAGTAGTATTCAGGGCCACAATGAGCAGTTCTTC. Amino acid sequence: CASSIQGHNEQFF.

This clonotype was detected only a few times. The chain is built from TRBV15 and TRBJ1-6, with D perhaps TRBD1 (6 bases). Germline loops: CDR1 LNHNV, CDR2 YYDKDF (reference sequence). This CDR3 has 14 amino acids. V dropped 0 bases and J dropped 10 bases, with 10 bases sitting between them. The CDR3 protein is CATSREQGASPLHF. The CDR3 bases are TGTGCCACCAGCAGAGAACAGGGCGCCTCACCCCTCCACTTT. The full variable domain, completed using reference TRBV15 and TRBJ1-6, is DAMVIQNPRYQVTQFGKPVTLSCSQTLNHNVMYWYQQKSSQAPKLLFHYYDKDFNNEADTPDNFQSRRPNTSFCFLDIRSPGLGDTAMYLCATSREQGASPLHFGNGTRLTVT.

This clonotype was detected many times. The chain employs TRBV20-1 and TRBJ2-7; 9 nucleotides match TRBD1. CDR1 and CDR2 from the germline V gene are DFQATT and SNEGSKA (reference sequence). Trimming at V came to 4 bases and at J to 3 bases, leaving 4 bases not matched to a gene. This CDR3 has 13 amino acids. CDR3 residues: CSATGTGNYEQYF. DNA of the CDR3: TGCAGTGCTACGGGGACAGGGAACTACGAGCAGTACTTC.

This clonotype was counted at least ten times. The gene calls are TRBV5-1 and TRBJ2-7; D may be TRBD2 (7 bases). The CDR3 runs to 14 residues. Germline CDR1 reads SGHRS; CDR2 reads YFSETQ. V gave up 3 bases and J gave up 6 bases, with 16 bases separating them. The CDR3 coding sequence is TGCGCCAGCAGCTCTGGCGGGGGCCCCTCCGAGCAGTACTTC. The encoded protein is CASSSGGGPSEQYF.

This chain's CDR3 is CALKTGTVSGANVLTF. The CDR3 coding sequence is TGTGCCTTGAAGACAGGGACCGTCTCTGGGGCCAACGTCCTGACTTTC. The V gene is TRBV30, the J gene TRBJ2-6; 7 bases align to TRBD1. The J segment lost 0 bases and the V segment lost 7 bases, leaving 9 bases of the junction unmatched. This CDR3 comprises 16 residues. CDR1 and CDR2 (germline): GTSNPN, SVGIG (reference sequence).